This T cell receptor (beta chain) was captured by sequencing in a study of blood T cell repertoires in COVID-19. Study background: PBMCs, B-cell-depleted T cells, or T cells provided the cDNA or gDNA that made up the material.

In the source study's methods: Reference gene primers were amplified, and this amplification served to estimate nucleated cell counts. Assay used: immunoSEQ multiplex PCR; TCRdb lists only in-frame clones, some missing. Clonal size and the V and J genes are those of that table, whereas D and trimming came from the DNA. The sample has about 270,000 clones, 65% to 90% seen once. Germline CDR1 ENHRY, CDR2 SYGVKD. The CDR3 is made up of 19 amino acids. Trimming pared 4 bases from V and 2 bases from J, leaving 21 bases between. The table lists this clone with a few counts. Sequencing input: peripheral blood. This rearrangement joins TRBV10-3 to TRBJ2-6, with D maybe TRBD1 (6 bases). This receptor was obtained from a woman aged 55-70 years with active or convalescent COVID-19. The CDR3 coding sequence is TGTGCCATCAGTGCTTATGGGCCCTCAGGGGTACCTGGGGCCAACGTCCTGACTTTC. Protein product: CAISAYGPSGVPGANVLTF.